The present entry profiles one T cell receptor beta chain with its context. These data originate in a study of blood T cell repertoires in COVID-19. The overall study: Donors in the United States, Italy and Spain gave samples during acute or convalescent COVID-19. T cells, B-cell-depleted T cells, or PBMCs provided the cDNA or gDNA that served as material.

Source study methods: Amplification of reference gene primers was used by the study to estimate nucleated cell counts. Assay: immunoSEQ multiplex PCR; the TCRdb copy retains only in-frame clones and omits some. V and J calls and clone size are copied from that table; D and trimming were computed from the DNA. The sample carries tens of thousands of clones, around 90% recorded once. This CDR3 spans 19 amino acids. V and J are TRBV21-1 and TRBJ2-1; the table gives TRBD2 as D, unverified against the DNA. TRBV21-1 is a pseudogene. The sequence derives from a man in his fifties with acute or convalescent COVID-19. The sample comprised peripheral blood. CDR3 in amino acids: CASSLKGRKGPKKYNEQFF. As DNA, the CDR3 is TGTGCCAGCAGCCTAAAAGGGAGAAAAGGCCCCAAAAAATACAATGAGCAGTTCTTC.